This T cell receptor (beta chain) was obtained from a study of shared clonotypes between healthy human individuals. The CDR3 contains 15 residues. CDR1 LNHDA and CDR2 SQIVND come from the germline V gene (reference sequence). With 5 bases removed from V and 0 bases from J, the gap between germline ends came to 13 bases. Sequencing used immunoSEQ multiplex PCR; TCRdb keeps in-frame clones, though not all of them. The repertoire consists of roughly 1,500,000 clones, with about 98% occurring once and the leading ten covering approximately 0.45%. The TCR sequence derives from a young man in good health. V gene TRBV19 combines with J gene TRBJ2-5; unclear D gene. Sequences were obtained from naive CD4+ T cells sorted from blood. Regarding subset: CD45RA+ positively selected. The CDR3: CASSQRVPNQETQYF. The CDR3 nucleotides are TGTGCCAGTAGTCAAAGGGTCCCAAACCAAGAGACCCAGTACTTC.